This is a list of T cell receptor beta chains from one sample in a study of OX40 agonist ivuxolimab in advanced cancers. Clones were sequenced by immunoSEQ multiplex PCR, and TCRdb holds only the in-frame ones, with some missing. The table records approximately 77,000 clones, more than 80% of them present only once. Here the sequenced sample was CD4+ or CD8+ T cells sorted from blood, taken in a trial of the OX40 agonist ivuxolimab. The receptor set was obtained from an adult with an advanced solid tumor such as melanoma, head and neck, liver or kidney cancer. CDR3s include the opening cysteine and the closing phenylalanine or tryptophan. The D gene is left open where the match is weak. Expanded clones are given a class, and other clones once, few, many or no size at all.

cdr3_length	clone_size	j_call	d_call	v_call	cdr3_aa	cdr3_nt
16	NA	TRBJ2-2	TRBD1	TRBV5-8	CASSRGIGGDTGELFF	TGTGCCAGCAGCCGGGGCATAGGGGGCGACACCGGGGAGCTGTTTTTT
13	once	TRBJ1-3	TRBD1	TRBV28	CASQGAQGNTIYF	TGTGCCAGTCAGGGGGCGCAAGGAAACACCATATATTTT
14	NA	TRBJ2-3	NA	TRBV13	CASSLFLERNTQYF	TGTGCCAGCAGCTTATTTCTCGAGCGAAATACGCAGTATTTT
13	NA	TRBJ2-5	TRBD1	TRBV6-5	CASSYMDRGTQYF	TGTGCCAGCAGTTACATGGACAGGGGGACCCAGTACTTC
16	NA	TRBJ2-2	TRBD2	TRBV7-6	CASSLASSGNTGELFF	TGTGCCAGCAGCTTAGCGTCTAGCGGAAACACCGGGGAGCTGTTTTTT
15	once	TRBJ2-2	NA	TRBV6-1	CASSVQGLDTGELFF	TGTGCCAGCAGTGTGCAGGGGCTCGACACCGGGGAGCTGTTTTTT
15	NA	TRBJ2-2	TRBD1	TRBV6-1	CASSGPSGGMRELFF	TGTGCCAGCAGTGGACCCTCAGGGGGCATGCGGGAGCTGTTTTTT
19	NA	TRBJ2-7	TRBD1	TRBV27	CASSTGRKGARMGTYEQYF	TGTGCCAGCAGTACCGGGCGTAAGGGGGCAAGGATGGGGACCTACGAGCAGTACTTC
14	once	TRBJ2-5	NA	TRBV15	CATSSPGGQETQYF	TGTGCCACCAGCAGCCCAGGAGGCCAAGAGACCCAGTACTTC
11	NA	TRBJ1-5	NA	TRBV19	CASRPQRPQHF	TGTGCCAGTAGACCCCAGAGGCCCCAGCATTTT
12	NA	TRBJ2-7	NA	TRBV7-8	CASSRYGGEQYF	TGTGCCAGCAGCAGATATGGGGGCGAGCAGTACTTC
18	NA	TRBJ2-7	TRBD2	TRBV5-4	CASSSQGASGGKLYEQYF	TGTGCCAGCAGCTCTCAAGGGGCTAGCGGGGGGAAGCTCTACGAGCAGTACTTC
15	NA	TRBJ1-3	NA	TRBV5-6	CASSLATNSGNTIYF	TGTGCCAGCAGCTTGGCAACAAACTCTGGAAACACCATATATTTT
13	NA	TRBJ1-3	NA	TRBV27	CASSNAPGNTIYF	TGTGCCAGCAGTAACGCCCCAGGAAACACCATATATTTT
14	NA	TRBJ2-1	NA	TRBV30	CAWVDGIGGNEQFF	TGTGCCTGGGTCGATGGAATAGGGGGCAATGAGCAGTTCTTC
14	NA	TRBJ1-4	TRBD1	TRBV2	CASSGQGIGEKLFF	TGTGCCAGCAGCGGACAGGGGATAGGGGAAAAACTGTTTTTT
13	few	TRBJ1-1	NA	TRBV14	CASSPGANTEAFF	TGTGCCAGCAGCCCGGGGGCTAACACTGAAGCTTTCTTT
15	NA	TRBJ1-1	TRBD1	TRBV30	CAWSVPDRMNTEAFF	TGTGCCTGGAGTGTACCGGACAGGATGAACACTGAAGCTTTCTTT
17	NA	TRBJ1-1	TRBD1	TRBV6-7	CASSLGQGAPPGTEAFF	TGTGCCAGCAGTTTGGGACAGGGTGCCCCCCCTGGCACTGAAGCTTTCTTT
11	NA	TRBJ2-7	NA	TRBV6-1	CASRRAGEQYF	TGTGCCAGCCGGAGGGCCGGCGAGCAGTACTTC
14	NA	TRBJ2-7	NA	TRBV2	CASSGGPLGKEQYF	TGTGCCAGCAGTGGGGGACCCCTGGGGAAGGAGCAGTACTTC
16	NA	TRBJ1-6	NA	TRBV28	CASSPTGGVYNSPLHF	TGTGCCAGCAGCCCAACGGGGGGGGTCTATAATTCACCCCTCCACTTT
13	NA	TRBJ1-6	NA	TRBV28	CATNSNLGSPLHF	TGTGCCACCAACAGCAACCTGGGCTCACCCCTCCACTTT
14	NA	TRBJ2-7	TRBD1	TRBV28	CASRGTGKAYEQYF	TGTGCCAGCAGGGGGACAGGGAAGGCCTACGAGCAGTACTTC
14	NA	TRBJ2-1	TRBD2	TRBV6-6	CASSYVREHNEQFF	TGTGCCAGCAGTTACGTGCGGGAGCACAATGAGCAGTTCTTC
13	NA	TRBJ1-2	NA	TRBV5-1	CATAALGNYGYTF	TGCGCCACCGCGGCGTTAGGGAACTATGGCTACACCTTC
19	few	TRBJ2-1	NA	TRBV6-4	CASSDPRSFEVHPDNEQFF	TGTGCCAGCAGTGACCCGCGTTCGTTTGAGGTTCATCCGGACAATGAGCAGTTCTTC
13	NA	TRBJ2-7	TRBD2	TRBV18	CASSRGGIYEQYF	TGTGCCAGCTCTCGCGGGGGAATATACGAGCAGTACTTC
12	NA	TRBJ1-1	NA	TRBV28	CASSLGGWGTFF	TGTGCCAGCAGTTTAGGGGGCTGGGGAACTTTCTTT
15	NA	TRBJ1-2	TRBD1	TRBV18	CASSPREGAGYGYTF	TGTGCCAGCTCACCGCGGGAGGGGGCCGGCTATGGCTACACCTTC
12	NA	TRBJ1-1	NA	TRBV28	CASRGSNTEAFF	TGTGCCTCTAGGGGGTCCAACACTGAAGCTTTCTTT
14	NA	TRBJ1-4	NA	TRBV28	CASSLVPRSEKLFF	TGTGCCAGCAGTTTGGTCCCCAGGTCTGAAAAACTGTTTTTT
17	NA	TRBJ2-1	TRBD2	TRBV15	CATSRRLAGGTDNEQFF	TGTGCCACCAGCAGACGGCTAGCGGGAGGTACCGACAATGAGCAGTTCTTC
13	NA	TRBJ1-1	NA	TRBV6-5	CASSPFGGAEAFF	TGTGCCAGCAGCCCGTTCGGAGGAGCCGAAGCTTTCTTT
13	NA	TRBJ2-4	TRBD1	TRBV28	CASNRQGGNIQYF	TGTGCCAGCAACCGACAGGGGGGAAACATTCAGTACTTC
16	once	TRBJ1-3	NA	TRBV19	CASKDSRGSSGNTIYF	TGTGCCAGTAAAGATTCCCGGGGGAGCTCTGGAAACACCATATATTTT
12	NA	TRBJ2-1	NA	TRBV28	CASRSPDYGQFF	TGTGCCAGCAGATCCCCGGACTATGGGCAGTTCTTC
10	NA	TRBJ1-1	NA	TRBV28	CASGSTEAFF	TGTGCCAGCGGAAGCACTGAAGCTTTCTTT
13	NA	TRBJ2-7	NA	TRBV7-9	CASSFAGIYEQYF	TGTGCCAGCAGCTTTGCGGGGATCTACGAGCAGTACTTC
13	few	TRBJ1-2	NA	TRBV7-9	CASSQKGPGGYTF	TGTGCCAGCAGCCAAAAGGGACCAGGGGGCTACACCTTC
14	NA	TRBJ2-7	TRBD1	TRBV28	CASDPGQGAYEQYF	TGTGCCAGCGACCCGGGACAGGGTGCCTACGAGCAGTACTTC
15	NA	TRBJ2-3	TRBD2	TRBV18	CASSQVAGATDTQYF	TGTGCCAGCTCACAAGTAGCGGGAGCCACAGATACGCAGTATTTT